This T cell receptor (beta chain) is from a study of OX40 agonist ivuxolimab in advanced cancers. For the study at large: The patients' treatment was ivuxolimab, an agonistic anti-OX40 (CD134) antibody. The study reported partial responses in three patients: one hepatocellular carcinoma, two cutaneous melanoma. Eligibility rules accepted prior anti-PD-1, anti-PD-L1 or anti-CTLA-4 therapy, and 35% to 45% had some. Study outcomes and limitations: Both blood CD4+ and CD8+ T cells showed clonal growth by week 6 at 0.1 to 3.0 mg/kg.

TCRdb's copy holds only in-frame clones and misses some; the assay was immunoSEQ multiplex PCR. The profile shows approximately 80,000 clones, roughly 87% of them singletons. The CDR3 runs 17 residues. Germline CDR1 and CDR2: SEHNR and FQNEAQ (reference sequence). After removal of 5 bases from V and 0 bases from J, the junction contained 5 bases not matched to a gene. A word on this clone: Its antigen is undetermined.

This chain uses TRBV7-9 with TRBJ1-6; 9 nucleotides line up with TRBD1. The clonotype was recovered from an adult with an advanced solid tumor such as melanoma, head and neck, liver or kidney cancer. Source: CD4+ or CD8+ T cells sorted from blood, taken in a trial of the OX40 agonist ivuxolimab. CDR3 coding DNA: TGTGCCAGCAGCCCAGGACAGGGGAGCTCCTATAATTCACCCCTCCACTTT. This gives the protein CASSPGQGSSYNSPLHF. The full variable domain, its missing parts supplied by reference TRBV7-9 and TRBJ1-6, is DTGVSQNPRHKITKRGQNVTFRCDPISEHNRLYWYRQTLGQGPEFLTYFQNEAQLEKSRLLSDRFSAERPKGSFSTLEIQRTEQGDSAMYLCASSPGQGSSYNSPLHFGNGTRLTVT.